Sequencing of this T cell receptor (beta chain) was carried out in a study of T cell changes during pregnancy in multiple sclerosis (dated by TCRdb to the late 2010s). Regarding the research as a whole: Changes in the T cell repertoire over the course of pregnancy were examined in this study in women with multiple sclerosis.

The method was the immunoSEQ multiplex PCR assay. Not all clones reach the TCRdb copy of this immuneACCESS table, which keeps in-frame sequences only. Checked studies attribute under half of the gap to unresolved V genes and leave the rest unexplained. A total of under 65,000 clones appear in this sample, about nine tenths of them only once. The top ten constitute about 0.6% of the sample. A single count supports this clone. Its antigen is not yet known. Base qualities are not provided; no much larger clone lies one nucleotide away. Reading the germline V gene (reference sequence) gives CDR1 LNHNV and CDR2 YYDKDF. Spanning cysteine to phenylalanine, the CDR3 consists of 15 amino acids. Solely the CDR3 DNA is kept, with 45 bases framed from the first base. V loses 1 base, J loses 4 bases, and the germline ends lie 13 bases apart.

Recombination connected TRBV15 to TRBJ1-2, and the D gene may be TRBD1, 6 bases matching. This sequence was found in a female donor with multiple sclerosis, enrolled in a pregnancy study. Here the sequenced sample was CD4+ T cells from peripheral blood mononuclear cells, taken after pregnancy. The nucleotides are TGTGCCACCAGCAGAGTTCGGACAGAATCCTATGGCTACACCTTC. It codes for CATSRVRTESYGYTF.